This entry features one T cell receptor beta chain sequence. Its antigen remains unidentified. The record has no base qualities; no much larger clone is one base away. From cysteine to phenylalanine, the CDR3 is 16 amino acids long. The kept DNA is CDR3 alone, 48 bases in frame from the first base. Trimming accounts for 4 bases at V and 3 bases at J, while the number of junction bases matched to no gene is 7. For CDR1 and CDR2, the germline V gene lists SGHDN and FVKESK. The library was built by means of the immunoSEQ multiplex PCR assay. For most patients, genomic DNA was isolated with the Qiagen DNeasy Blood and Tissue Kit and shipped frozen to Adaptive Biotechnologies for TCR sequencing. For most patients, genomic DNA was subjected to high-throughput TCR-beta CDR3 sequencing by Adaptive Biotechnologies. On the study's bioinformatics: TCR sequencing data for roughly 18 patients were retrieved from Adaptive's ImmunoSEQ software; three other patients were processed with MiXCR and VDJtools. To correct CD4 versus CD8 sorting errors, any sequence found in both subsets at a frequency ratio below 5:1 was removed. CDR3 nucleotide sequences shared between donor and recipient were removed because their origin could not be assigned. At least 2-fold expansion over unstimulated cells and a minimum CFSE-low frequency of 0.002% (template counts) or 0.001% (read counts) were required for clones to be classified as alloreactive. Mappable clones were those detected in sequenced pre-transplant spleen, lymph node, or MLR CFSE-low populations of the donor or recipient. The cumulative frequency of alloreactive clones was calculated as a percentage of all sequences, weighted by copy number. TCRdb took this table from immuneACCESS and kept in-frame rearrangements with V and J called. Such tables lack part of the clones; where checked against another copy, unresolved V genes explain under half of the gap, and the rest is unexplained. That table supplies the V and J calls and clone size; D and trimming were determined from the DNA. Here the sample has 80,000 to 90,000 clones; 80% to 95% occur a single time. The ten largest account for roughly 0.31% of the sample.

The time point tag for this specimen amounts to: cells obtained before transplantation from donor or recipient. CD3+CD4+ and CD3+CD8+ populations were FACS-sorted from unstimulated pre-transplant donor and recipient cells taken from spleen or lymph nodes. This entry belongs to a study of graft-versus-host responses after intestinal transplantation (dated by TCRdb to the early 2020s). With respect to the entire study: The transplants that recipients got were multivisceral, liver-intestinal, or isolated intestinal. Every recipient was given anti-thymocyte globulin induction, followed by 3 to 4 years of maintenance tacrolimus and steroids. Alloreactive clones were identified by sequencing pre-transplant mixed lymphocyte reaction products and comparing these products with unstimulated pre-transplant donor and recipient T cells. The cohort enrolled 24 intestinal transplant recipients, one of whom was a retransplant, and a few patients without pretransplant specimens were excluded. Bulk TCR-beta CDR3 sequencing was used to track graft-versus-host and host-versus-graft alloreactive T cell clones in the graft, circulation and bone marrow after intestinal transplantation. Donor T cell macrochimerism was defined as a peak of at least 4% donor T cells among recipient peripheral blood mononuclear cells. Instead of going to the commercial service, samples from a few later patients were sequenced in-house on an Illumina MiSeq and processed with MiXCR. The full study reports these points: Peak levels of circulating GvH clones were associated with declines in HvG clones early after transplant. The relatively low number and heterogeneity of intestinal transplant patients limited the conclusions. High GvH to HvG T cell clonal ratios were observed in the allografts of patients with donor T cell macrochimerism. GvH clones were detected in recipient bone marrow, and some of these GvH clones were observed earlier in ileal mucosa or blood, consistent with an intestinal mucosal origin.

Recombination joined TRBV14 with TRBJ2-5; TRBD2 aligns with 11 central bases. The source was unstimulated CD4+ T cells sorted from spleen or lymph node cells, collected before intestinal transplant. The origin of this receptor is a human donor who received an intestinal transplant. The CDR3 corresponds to CASSPFTSGREETQYF. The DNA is TGTGCCAGCAGCCCCTTCACTAGCGGGAGAGAAGAGACCCAGTACTTC. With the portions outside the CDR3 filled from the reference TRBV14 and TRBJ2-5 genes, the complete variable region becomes EAGVTQFPSHSVIEKGQTVTLRCDPISGHDNLYWYRRVMGKEIKFLLHFVKESKQDESGMPNNRFLAERTGGTYSTLKVQPAELEDSGVYFCASSPFTSGREETQYFGPGTRLLVL.